This T cell receptor (beta chain) emerged from a study of blood T cell repertoires in COVID-19. The CDR3 totals 15 residues. V lost 7 bases and J lost 5; bases outside the gene matches: 7. In germline, CDR1 is SEHNR, CDR2 FQNEAQ (reference sequence). The method was immunoSEQ multiplex PCR; TCRdb's version includes in-frame clones alone and lacks a portion of them. The profile shows 360,000 or so clones, almost 90% of them singletons. The rearrangement links TRBV7-9 to TRBJ2-7; 14 bases agree with TRBD2. The sample taken for sequencing was peripheral blood. This TCR came from a man aged 18 to 29 with active or convalescent COVID-19. The CDR3 nucleotides read TGTGCCAGCACCTTGACTAGCGGGAGGGCCAACGAGCAGTACTTC. It translates to CASTLTSGRANEQYF. The full variable domain, rest sourced from reference TRBV7-9 and TRBJ2-7, is DTGVSQNPRHKITKRGQNVTFRCDPISEHNRLYWYRQTLGQGPEFLTYFQNEAQLEKSRLLSDRFSAERPKGSFSTLEIQRTEQGDSAMYLCASTLTSGRANEQYFGPGTRLTVT.